The 18 T cell receptor beta chains reported below all come from one sample, sequenced in a study of a mutant IDH1 vaccine in newly diagnosed glioma. Time point reported: baseline, week 1 (first vaccination visit). Treatment noted: pre-vaccination baseline after standard-of-care therapy. Sequencing was performed with immunoSEQ multiplex PCR; in TCRdb, only in-frame clones are kept and a portion is missing. The sample consists of 15,000 or so clones, more than 65% of them appearing once. The sample here was PBMCs, taken from a glioma patient treated with radiotherapy, temozolomide or both. The source is a man between 35 and 55 years old with glioma.

The chain recombines TRBV7-2 with TRBJ2-5, with a weak D call TRBD2 (5 bases). Trimming took off 6 bases at V and 6 bases at J, with 11 bases between the two ends. The CDR3 spans 12 residues. The germline V gene encodes CDR1 SGHTA and CDR2 FQGNSA. In DNA, the CDR3 is TGTGCCAGCAGTCAACTAGGGAAGACCCAGTACTTC. This gives the protein CASSQLGKTQYF.

The chain employs TRBV5-6 and TRBJ1-1; D not resolved. The CDR3 sequence is 11 residues long. Trimming took off 2 bases at V and 7 bases at J, with 6 bases between the two ends. Germline lookup yields CDR1 SGHDT and CDR2 YYEEEE. DNA for the CDR3: TGTGCCAGCAGCTTAGGCGTTGAAGCTTTCTTT. The encoded protein is CASSLGVEAFF.

This clone occurred a few times. V usage is TRBV6-5 and J usage is TRBJ1-2; D ambiguous. The germline V gene encodes CDR1 MNHEY and CDR2 SVGAGI. The CDR3 runs 13 residues. V gave up 6 bases and J gave up 0 bases, with 8 bases separating them. CDR3 sequence reads: CASSQTANYGYTF. For the CDR3, the DNA is TGTGCCAGCAGCCAGACCGCTAACTATGGCTACACCTTC.

The chain employs TRBV6-9 and TRBJ2-7; D tentatively fits TRBD1 or TRBD2 (5 bases each). The CDR3 length is 14 residues. Germline CDR1 is MNHGY and CDR2 is SVAAGI. Trimming took 6 bases from V and 3 from J, leaving 15 bases between them. The CDR3 sequence: CASSTGPQHYEQYF. CDR3 nucleotide sequence: TGTGCCAGCAGCACGGGACCTCAACACTACGAGCAGTACTTC.

V is TRBV11-3 and J is TRBJ2-5; D may be TRBD1 (5 bases). CDR3 length: 12 residues. The germline V and J ends were trimmed by 5 bases and 5 bases, with 9 bases remaining between them. Germline loops: CDR1 SGHNT, CDR2 YENEEA. The CDR3 protein is CASSRGIETQYF. CDR3 sequence (DNA): TGTGCCAGCAGCAGGGGTATCGAGACCCAGTACTTC.

The V call is TRBV27, the J call TRBJ2-7; D gene unclear. Trimming took 4 bases from V and 2 from J, leaving 12 bases between them. The CDR3 length is 14 residues. Per germline, CDR1 MNHEY and CDR2 SMNVEV (reference sequence). The CDR3 nucleotides are TGTGCCAGCAGTTCCCCCCGCAGGCCCTACGAGCAGTACGTC. This codes for CASSSPRRPYEQYV.

The count of this clone is one. This chain links TRBV10-2 with TRBJ1-5; unclear D gene. Germline assignment: CDR1 WSHSY and CDR2 SAAADI. V was shortened by 6 bases and J by 4 bases, with 13 bases between the two germline ends. The CDR3 runs to 14 residues. In nucleotides, the CDR3 is TGCGCCAGCAGACCCGCAGGATCAAATCAGCCCCAGCATTTT. Translation: CASRPAGSNQPQHF.

This clone was seen only a few times. V is TRBV14 and J is TRBJ1-4; 11 bases agree with TRBD1. CDR3 size: 16 residues. The germline gives CDR1 SGHDN, CDR2 FVKESK. With V trimmed by 4 bases and J by 6 bases, 7 bases remained unmatched. CDR3 residues: CASSRLGQGADEKLFF. The CDR3 DNA is TGTGCCAGCAGCCGCCTCGGACAGGGGGCGGATGAAAAACTGTTTTTT.

The chain carries TRBV5-1 and TRBJ2-1; 9 positions match TRBD2. V lost 3 bases to trimming and J lost 2 bases; unmatched junction nucleotides: 12. Germline CDR1 and CDR2: SGHRS and YFSETQ. The CDR3 sequence is 18 residues long. The DNA for the CDR3 is TGCGCCAGCAGCTCCTTACCGTCGACTAGCGGAGCCTACAATGAGCAGTTCTTC. This codes for CASSSLPSTSGAYNEQFF.

V is TRBV6-1 and J is TRBJ1-1, with D perhaps TRBD1 (5 bases). The CDR3 spans 11 residues. V lost 6 bases and J lost 7, with 9 bases in between. CDR1 MNHNS and CDR2 SASEGT come from the germline V gene. DNA of the CDR3: TGTGCCAGCAGGGAGGGGTATGAAGCTTTCTTT. Translation gives CASREGYEAFF.

This clone has only a few counts. This chain uses TRBV28 with TRBJ2-7; 8 bases agree with TRBD1. V was clipped by 5 bases and J by 5 bases; unmatched bases: 8. From germline, CDR1 is MDHEN and CDR2 SYDVKM. CDR3 length equals 14 residues. CDR3 residues: CASSTTGGIDEQYF. DNA for the CDR3: TGTGCCAGCAGTACCACAGGGGGGATTGACGAGCAGTACTTC.

This clone has only one observation. The chain carries TRBV7-9 and TRBJ2-3; D might be TRBD2 (6 bases). The germline V and J ends were trimmed by 4 bases and 2 bases, with 16 bases remaining between them. Germline values: CDR1 SEHNR, CDR2 FQNEAQ (reference sequence). The CDR3 contains 16 residues. As DNA, the CDR3 is TGTGCCAGCAGCTCAAACCAGCGGGTGATCACAGATACGCAGTATTTT. Encoded protein: CASSSNQRVITDTQYF.

The chain uses TRBV9 and TRBJ2-5; 9 bases match TRBD1. Trimming at V came to 0 bases and at J to 5 bases, leaving 5 bases not matched to a gene. This CDR3 has 15 residues. CDR1 is SGDLS and CDR2 is YYNGEE in the germline V gene. CDR3 in DNA: TGTGCCAGCAGCGTAGGGGACAGGGAATCGGAGACCCAGTACTTC. Translated: CASSVGDRESETQYF.

The V and J genes are TRBV2 and TRBJ1-2, with 9 bases lining up with TRBD1. The germline V gene encodes CDR1 SNHLY and CDR2 FYNNEI. Unmatched junction bases numbered 4, after V lost 4 bases and J lost 4 bases. This CDR3 region has 14 residues. This chain's CDR3 is CASSVSGQGYGYTF. CDR3 sequence (DNA): TGTGCCAGCAGTGTATCGGGACAGGGCTATGGCTACACCTTC.

The chain carries TRBV6-1 and TRBJ1-1; weak D call: TRBD1 (6 bases). Germline values: CDR1 MNHNS, CDR2 SASEGT. CDR3 size: 12 residues. V dropped 8 bases and J dropped 2 bases, with 9 bases sitting between them. For the CDR3, the DNA is TGTGCCAGCTACAGGGATAACACTGAAGCTTTCTTT. This encodes CASYRDNTEAFF.

The chain is built from TRBV2 and TRBJ1-2; 8 nucleotides match TRBD1. Germline values: CDR1 SNHLY, CDR2 FYNNEI. Losses at the gene ends were 9 bases for V and 1 base for J; bases not matched to a gene: 4. CDR3 size: 13 residues. This CDR3 is CASTGQDNYGYTF. CDR3 nucleotide sequence: TGTGCCAGTACGGGACAGGATAACTATGGCTACACCTTC.

The chain carries TRBV29-1 and TRBJ1-2; D is ambiguous. Between the trimmed V and J ends, which lost 4 bases and 4 bases, there was a span of 10 bases. CDR1 and CDR2 from the germline V gene are SQVTM and ANQGSEA. The CDR3 is 12 residues long. The CDR3 loop reads CSVGAEPYGYTF. CDR3 nucleotides: TGCAGCGTTGGGGCAGAACCCTATGGCTACACCTTC.

The CDR3 protein is CASSLEVASGRETQYF. The CDR3 DNA reads TGTGCCAGCAGCTTGGAGGTGGCTAGCGGGAGGGAGACCCAGTACTTC. The chain is built from TRBV5-5 and TRBJ2-5, with 11 bases matching TRBD2. The CDR3 sequence is 16 residues long. The germline gives CDR1 SGHKS, CDR2 YYEKEE (reference sequence). With 0 bases clipped from V and 5 bases from J, the junction kept 6 bases outside the gene matches.